Included here is one TCR beta chain sequence, with context. Its antigen is unknown. This CDR3 spans 14 amino acids. Trimming pared 0 bases from V and 2 bases from J, leaving 9 bases between. Germline CDR1 reads GTSNPN; CDR2 reads SVGIG (reference sequence). This sample is part of a study of cytomegalovirus exposure and HLA in healthy donors. Study observations and caveats: Earlier analysis found most TCR beta V segments productive about 87% or about 30% of the time. A classifier reportedly called cytomegalovirus status with high sensitivity and specificity. Overall, about 160 TCR beta chains were annotated as cytomegalovirus-associated. Within the data, a cluster of highly shared sequence variants was likely a sequencing artifact.

This PCR relied on a set of 60 Vbeta primers and 13 Jbeta primers. Sequencing was performed with immunoSEQ multiplex PCR; in TCRdb, only in-frame clones are kept and a portion is missing. The table lists approximately 150,000 clones, roughly 78% of them singletons, with about 12% in the top ten. This chain joins TRBV30 and TRBJ2-3, with unresolved D. The TCR originated in a woman aged 45 to 65 in good health and CMV-seropositive. Material: PBMCs. The CDR3 sequence: CAWSVKAVTDTQYF. CDR3 DNA sequence: TGTGCCTGGAGTGTTAAGGCGGTCACAGATACGCAGTATTTT.